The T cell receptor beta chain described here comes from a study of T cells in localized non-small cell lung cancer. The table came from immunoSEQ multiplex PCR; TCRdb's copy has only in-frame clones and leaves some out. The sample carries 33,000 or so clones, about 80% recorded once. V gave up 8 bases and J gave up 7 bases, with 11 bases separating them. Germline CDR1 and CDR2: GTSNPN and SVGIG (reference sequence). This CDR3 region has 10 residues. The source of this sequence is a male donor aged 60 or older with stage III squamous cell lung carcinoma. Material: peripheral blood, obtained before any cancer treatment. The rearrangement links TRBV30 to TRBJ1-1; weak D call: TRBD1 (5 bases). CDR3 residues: CAAFGGEAFF. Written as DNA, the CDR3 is TGTGCCGCTTTCGGGGGTGAAGCTTTCTTT.